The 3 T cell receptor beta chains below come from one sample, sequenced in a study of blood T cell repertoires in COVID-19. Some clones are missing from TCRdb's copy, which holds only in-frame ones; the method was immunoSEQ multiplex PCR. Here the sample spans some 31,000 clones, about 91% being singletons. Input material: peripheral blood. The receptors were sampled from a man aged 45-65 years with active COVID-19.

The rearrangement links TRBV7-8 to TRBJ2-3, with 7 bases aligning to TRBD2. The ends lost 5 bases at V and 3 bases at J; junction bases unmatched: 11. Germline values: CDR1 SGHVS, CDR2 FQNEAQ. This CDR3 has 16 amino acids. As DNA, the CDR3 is TGTGCCAGCAGCAACCCTGGCGGGAGAGGGACAGATACGCAGTATTTT. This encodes CASSNPGGRGTDTQYF.

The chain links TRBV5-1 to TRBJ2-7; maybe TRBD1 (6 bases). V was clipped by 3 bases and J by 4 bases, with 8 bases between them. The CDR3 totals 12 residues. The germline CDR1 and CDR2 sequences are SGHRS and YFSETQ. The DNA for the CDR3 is TGCGCCAGCAGCTCACAGGGTTACGAGCAGTACTTC. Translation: CASSSQGYEQYF.

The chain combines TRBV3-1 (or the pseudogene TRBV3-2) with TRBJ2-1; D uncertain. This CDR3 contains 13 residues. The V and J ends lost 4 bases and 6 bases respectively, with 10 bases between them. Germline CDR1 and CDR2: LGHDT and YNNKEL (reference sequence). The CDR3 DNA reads TGTGCCAGCAGCCCCCTAACCCCCAATGAGCAGTTCTTC. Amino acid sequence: CASSPLTPNEQFF.